The rows below give T cell receptor beta chains drawn from one sample of a study of T cell responses to AZD1222 COVID-19 vaccine. Data came from immunoSEQ multiplex PCR; TCRdb stores just in-frame clones and leaves some out. The profile shows around 97,000 clones, roughly 88% of them singletons. The sample was peripheral blood, taken on day 0 of AZD1222 vaccination. The receptors come from an adult in good health. Each CDR3 is given with its conserved first and last residue. A D gene is named only where the DNA matches it firmly. The listing skips clone size in some rows; elsewhere it reads once, few, many or a size class.

d_gene: -
len: 13
abundance: -
j_gene: TRBJ1-1
v_gene: TRBV12-3/TRBV12-4
CDR3nt: TGTGCCAGCAGTTTAAGCCTGACTACTGAAGCTTTCTTT
CDR3aa: CASSLSLTTEAFF

d_gene: -
len: 13
abundance: -
j_gene: TRBJ2-7
v_gene: TRBV28
CDR3nt: TGTGCCAGCAGTTTCCCTAGCTCCTACGAGCAGTACTTC
CDR3aa: CASSFPSSYEQYF

d_gene: -
len: 13
abundance: -
j_gene: TRBJ1-4
v_gene: TRBV2
CDR3nt: TGTGCCAGCAGTGATTCGAGGGGCGAAAAACTGTTTTTT
CDR3aa: CASSDSRGEKLFF

d_gene: TRBD1
len: 17
abundance: -
j_gene: TRBJ2-2
v_gene: TRBV7-8
CDR3nt: TGTGCCAGCAGCCCCCGACCCGGGACAGGGGGCATCGGGGAGCTGTTTTTT
CDR3aa: CASSPRPGTGGIGELFF

d_gene: -
len: 12
abundance: once
j_gene: TRBJ2-1
v_gene: TRBV7-3
CDR3nt: TGTGCCAGCAGCTTAGGGGGCTATGAGCAGTTCTTC
CDR3aa: CASSLGGYEQFF

d_gene: -
len: 15
abundance: -
j_gene: TRBJ1-3
v_gene: TRBV19
CDR3nt: TGTGCCAGTAGTACTACAGCATCCTCTGGAAACACCATATATTTT
CDR3aa: CASSTTASSGNTIYF

d_gene: -
len: 17
abundance: -
j_gene: TRBJ1-6
v_gene: TRBV6-2/TRBV6-3
CDR3nt: TGTGCCAGCAGTTACTCGTCTACTGGGAGGTATAATTCACCCCTCCACTTT
CDR3aa: CASSYSSTGRYNSPLHF

d_gene: -
len: 13
abundance: -
j_gene: TRBJ1-6
v_gene: TRBV3-1/TRBV3-2
CDR3nt: TGTGCCAGCAGCCCGGGACATCCTTCACCCCTCCACTTT
CDR3aa: CASSPGHPSPLHF

d_gene: -
len: 16
abundance: once
j_gene: TRBJ1-1
v_gene: TRBV5-4
CDR3nt: TGTGCCAGCAGCTTGGAACCGTTTGGTGGGAACACTGAAGCTTTCTTT
CDR3aa: CASSLEPFGGNTEAFF

d_gene: -
len: 12
abundance: -
j_gene: TRBJ1-6
v_gene: TRBV11-2
CDR3nt: TGTGCCAGCAGCTTAGAATTTTCACCCCTCCACTTT
CDR3aa: CASSLEFSPLHF

d_gene: TRBD2
len: 14
abundance: few
j_gene: TRBJ2-3
v_gene: TRBV25-1
CDR3nt: TGTGCCAGCAGACCACCCGGGGGGGCAGATACGCAGTATTTT
CDR3aa: CASRPPGGADTQYF